A selection of T cell receptor beta chains follows, all from one sample in a study of beta chain features in type 1 diabetes. Sequenced by immunoSEQ multiplex PCR; TCRdb stores in-frame clones only, minus some. Among about half a million clones, 30% were seen once, and the ten largest hold more than 0.055%. The sample comprised naive CD4+ T cells from blood. Receptors originate from a man younger than 30 in good health. CDR3s include the opening cysteine and the closing phenylalanine or tryptophan. The order of the fields is clone size, J gene, D gene, V gene, CDR3 protein, CDR3 DNA. D genes are given only for firm matches. The listing skips clone size in some rows; elsewhere it reads once, few, many or a size class.

clone_size: few; j_call: TRBJ2-7; d_call: TRBD1; v_call: TRBV28; cdr3_aa: CASGTGSTYEQYF; cdr3_nt: TGTGCCAGTGGGACAGGATCGACCTACGAGCAGTACTTC
clone_size: NA; j_call: TRBJ2-1; d_call: TRBD2; v_call: TRBV19; cdr3_aa: CASSTGLAGGYNEQFF; cdr3_nt: TGTGCCAGTAGTACGGGACTAGCGGGAGGGTACAATGAGCAGTTCTTC
clone_size: NA; j_call: TRBJ2-5; d_call: NA; v_call: TRBV6-1; cdr3_aa: CASRGAGTPFGTQYF; cdr3_nt: TGTGCCAGCAGGGGGGCCGGGACGCCATTCGGGACCCAGTACTTC
clone_size: few; j_call: TRBJ1-2; d_call: NA; v_call: TRBV7-8; cdr3_aa: CASSSRTGQGYTF; cdr3_nt: TGTGCCAGCAGCTCCCGGACCGGGCAGGGCTACACCTTC
clone_size: few; j_call: TRBJ2-7; d_call: NA; v_call: TRBV21-1; cdr3_aa: CADCTEAYEQYF; cdr3_nt: TGCGCAGATTGTACCGAAGCCTACGAGCAGTACTTC
clone_size: few; j_call: TRBJ2-5; d_call: NA; v_call: TRBV5-1; cdr3_aa: CASSLEGSTEETQYF; cdr3_nt: TGCGCCAGCAGCTTGGAGGGTAGCACCGAAGAGACCCAGTACTTC
clone_size: few; j_call: TRBJ1-4; d_call: NA; v_call: TRBV25-1; cdr3_aa: CASRYGANEKLFF; cdr3_nt: TGTGCCAGCAGATATGGGGCTAATGAAAAACTGTTTTTT
clone_size: NA; j_call: TRBJ2-2; d_call: NA; v_call: TRBV5-1; cdr3_aa: CASSVDSRTGELFF; cdr3_nt: TGCGCCAGCAGCGTGGACAGCAGAACCGGGGAGCTGTTTTTT
clone_size: NA; j_call: TRBJ2-1; d_call: TRBD2; v_call: TRBV7-3; cdr3_aa: CASSTTSGASYNEQFF; cdr3_nt: TGTGCCAGCAGCACGACTAGCGGGGCCTCCTACAATGAGCAGTTCTTC
clone_size: NA; j_call: TRBJ2-1; d_call: NA; v_call: TRBV4-1; cdr3_aa: CASSLGTADNEQFF; cdr3_nt: TGCGCCAGCAGCCTCGGGACGGCCGACAATGAGCAGTTCTTC
clone_size: NA; j_call: TRBJ2-6; d_call: NA; v_call: TRBV9; cdr3_aa: CASSPGSVGDGANVLTF; cdr3_nt: TGTGCCAGCAGCCCCGGCTCCGTGGGCGACGGGGCCAACGTCCTGACTTTC
clone_size: NA; j_call: TRBJ2-2; d_call: NA; v_call: TRBV4-3; cdr3_aa: CASSVNTGELFF; cdr3_nt: TGCGCCAGCAGCGTTAACACCGGGGAGCTGTTTTTT
clone_size: NA; j_call: TRBJ2-5; d_call: NA; v_call: TRBV4-3; cdr3_aa: CASSQEPREETQYF; cdr3_nt: TGCGCCAGCAGCCAAGAACCCAGGGAAGAGACCCAGTACTTC
clone_size: NA; j_call: TRBJ2-7; d_call: NA; v_call: TRBV29-1; cdr3_aa: CSVRVFTYEQYF; cdr3_nt: TGCAGCGTCCGGGTCTTTACCTACGAGCAGTACTTC
clone_size: few; j_call: TRBJ2-2; d_call: NA; v_call: TRBV9; cdr3_aa: CASSVEIANTGELFF; cdr3_nt: TGTGCCAGCAGCGTAGAAATAGCAAACACCGGGGAGCTGTTTTTT
clone_size: few; j_call: TRBJ2-7; d_call: TRBD2; v_call: TRBV7-2; cdr3_aa: CASSLAGLASEQYF; cdr3_nt: TGTGCCAGCAGCTTAGCGGGACTAGCTTCCGAGCAGTACTTC
clone_size: NA; j_call: TRBJ2-3; d_call: NA; v_call: TRBV30; cdr3_aa: CAWSVRRSGTDTQYF; cdr3_nt: TGTGCCTGGAGTGTACGAAGGTCCGGCACAGATACGCAGTATTTT
clone_size: NA; j_call: TRBJ2-7; d_call: NA; v_call: TRBV2; cdr3_aa: CASSEPGTLYEQYF; cdr3_nt: TGTGCCAGCAGTGAACCCGGGACTCTCTACGAGCAGTACTTC
clone_size: NA; j_call: TRBJ1-5; d_call: TRBD1; v_call: TRBV30; cdr3_aa: CAWSRGTGNQPQHF; cdr3_nt: TGTGCCTGGAGTAGGGGGACAGGCAATCAGCCCCAGCATTTT
clone_size: few; j_call: TRBJ2-1; d_call: NA; v_call: TRBV5-1; cdr3_aa: CASSSQEGTEQFF; cdr3_nt: TGCGCCAGCAGCTCTCAGGAGGGGACGGAGCAGTTCTTC
clone_size: once; j_call: TRBJ2-4; d_call: NA; v_call: TRBV14; cdr3_aa: CANSQDLQNIQYF; cdr3_nt: TGTGCCAACAGCCAAGATCTCCAGAACATTCAGTACTTC
clone_size: NA; j_call: TRBJ2-1; d_call: NA; v_call: TRBV2; cdr3_aa: CASSGWTGEQFF; cdr3_nt: TGTGCCAGCAGTGGGTGGACTGGGGAGCAGTTCTTC
clone_size: NA; j_call: TRBJ2-7; d_call: NA; v_call: TRBV5-1; cdr3_aa: CASSSGLSSEQYF; cdr3_nt: TGCGCCAGCAGCTCCGGGCTATCCTCCGAGCAGTACTTC
clone_size: NA; j_call: TRBJ1-5; d_call: NA; v_call: TRBV30; cdr3_aa: CAWGSGGQPQHF; cdr3_nt: TGTGCCTGGGGCTCGGGGGGCCAGCCCCAGCATTTT
clone_size: NA; j_call: TRBJ1-1; d_call: NA; v_call: TRBV2; cdr3_aa: CASDYVSRATEAFF; cdr3_nt: TGTGCCAGCGATTATGTATCCAGGGCCACTGAAGCTTTCTTT
clone_size: NA; j_call: TRBJ1-3; d_call: NA; v_call: TRBV7-9; cdr3_aa: CASSSGYSSGNTIYF; cdr3_nt: TGTGCCAGCAGCTCCGGGTACAGTTCTGGAAACACCATATATTTT
clone_size: few; j_call: TRBJ2-5; d_call: TRBD2; v_call: TRBV25-1; cdr3_aa: CASSEWTSGQETQYF; cdr3_nt: TGTGCCAGCAGTGAATGGACTAGCGGCCAAGAGACCCAGTACTTC
clone_size: NA; j_call: TRBJ1-5; d_call: NA; v_call: TRBV30; cdr3_aa: CAWSVWGALQPQHF; cdr3_nt: TGTGCCTGGAGTGTATGGGGGGCTCTTCAGCCCCAGCATTTT
clone_size: NA; j_call: TRBJ2-1; d_call: NA; v_call: TRBV2; cdr3_aa: CASSEDSIPQFF; cdr3_nt: TGTGCCAGCAGTGAGGACAGTATCCCCCAGTTCTTC